Presented here are 32 T cell receptor beta chains from one specimen sequenced in a study of CD8+CD57+ T cells in acquired aplastic anemia. Profiling of TCR beta VDJ combinations and CDR3 sequences used genomic DNA as template. MiXCR, applied by TCRdb to the reads, yields one record per CDR3 protein. Among about 420,000 distinct CDR3 sequences, 65% to 80% were seen once, and the ten largest hold less than 4%. What was sequenced was sorted CD4+, CD8+, or CD8+CD57+ T cells (not recorded which) from PBMCs. Receptor source: a human donor in good health, serving as a control.

Remarks on this clonotype: The conserved phenylalanine or tryptophan is not found at the CDR3 terminus, so this likely reflects a read error. The V call is TRBV5-8, the J call TRBJ1-5; possible D gene TRBD1, 6 bases. The CDR3 contains 15 residues. Trimming cost V 1 base and J 6 bases, with 14 bases left between them. Per the germline V gene, CDR1 is SGHTS and CDR2 is YDEGEE. CDR3: CASSLSGARGQPQHL. CDR3 nucleotide sequence: TGTGCCAGCAGCTTGTCGGGGGCTCGGGGTCAGCCCCAGCATCTT.

This clonotype has a count of ten or more. The DNA for the CDR3 is TGTGCCAGCGCCAAACGCGGGGGGGCCTTCGCCGGGGAGCTGTTTTTT. Translated: CASAKRGGAFAGELFF. This sequence joins TRBV25-1 and TRBJ2-2, with 9 positions matching TRBD2. Germline CDR1 and CDR2: MGHDK and SYGVNS. This CDR3 spans 16 amino acids. The ends lost 8 bases at V and 6 bases at J; junction bases unmatched: 13.

The rearrangement links TRBV11-2 to TRBJ1-5; perhaps TRBD1 as D (6 bases). V lost 0 bases, J lost 7 bases, and 13 bases lay in between. The germline V gene has CDR1 SGHAT and CDR2 FQNNGV. The CDR3 is 15 residues long. CDR3 residues: CASSLEAGDQQPQHF. Written as DNA, the CDR3 is TGTGCCAGCAGCTTAGAGGCAGGGGACCAACAGCCCCAGCATTTT. Full variable domain (outside the CDR3, taken from reference TRBV11-2 and TRBJ1-5): EAGVAQSPRYKIIEKRQSVAFWCNPISGHATLYWYQQILGQGPKLLIQFQNNGVVDDSQLPKDRFSAERLKGVDSTLKIQPAKLEDSAVYLCASSLEAGDQQPQHFGDGTRLSIL.

The chain joins TRBV29-1 to TRBJ1-1, with D hard to call. The CDR3 contains 12 residues. Germline loops: CDR1 SQVTM, CDR2 ANQGSEA. V shed 8 bases and J shed 4 bases, with 14 bases lying between them. Written as DNA, the CDR3 is TGCAGCTTGACCCACGGGATCACTGAAGCTTTCTTT. This sequence encodes CSLTHGITEAFF.

The chain uses TRBV15 and TRBJ1-1, with 8 bases lining up with TRBD1. Per the germline V gene, CDR1 is LNHNV and CDR2 is YYDKDF (reference sequence). This CDR3 spans 15 amino acids. The CDR3 here is CARGDRKTWNTEAFF. CDR3 in DNA: TGTGCTAGGGGGGACAGGAAAACCTGGAACACTGAAGCTTTCTTT.

This clonotype came up many times. The CDR3 sequence: CASREPVNHYEQYF. CDR3 nucleotides: TGTGCCAGCAGGGAACCCGTTAACCACTACGAGCAGTACTTC. The chain is built from TRBV6-1 and TRBJ2-7; D gene ambiguous. CDR3 length: 14 residues. The germline V gene has CDR1 MNHNS and CDR2 SASEGT. Trimming pared 6 bases from V and 3 bases from J, leaving 15 bases between.

The gene calls are TRBV19 and TRBJ1-6, with TRBD1 as a possible D gene (5 bases). There are 16 residues in the CDR3. The V end was cut by 9 bases, the J end by 9 bases, with 24 bases between. CDR1 LNHDA and CDR2 SQIVND come from the germline V gene (reference sequence). The CDR3 DNA reads as TGTGCCAGCCGCAGATCGGCGGGGGAGGGGTCTTCACCCCTCCACTTT. Translated: CASRRSAGEGSSPLHF. Combining the CDR3 with reference TRBV19 and TRBJ1-6 gives the whole variable domain DGGITQSPKYLFRKEGQNVTLSCEQNLNHDAMYWYRQDPGQGLRLIYYSQIVNDFQKGDIAEGYSVSREKKESFPLTVTSAQKNPTAFYLCASRRSAGEGSSPLHFGNGTRLTVT.

This sequence joins TRBV7-2 and TRBJ1-3; weak D call: TRBD1 (5 bases). V shed 3 bases and J shed 7 bases, with 19 bases lying between them. This CDR3 is built from 16 residues. Per the germline V gene, CDR1 is SGHTA and CDR2 is FQGNSA. Written as DNA, the CDR3 is TGTGCCAGCAGCTTGAACGGGACCAACTTTGGTAACACCATATATTTT. This codes for CASSLNGTNFGNTIYF.

The gene calls are TRBV7-8 and TRBJ2-3; D not resolved. The CDR3 runs to 14 residues. Germline V gives CDR1 SGHVS, CDR2 FQNEAQ. The V and J ends lost 5 bases and 11 bases respectively, with 20 bases between them. As DNA, the CDR3 is TGTGCCAGCAGCCTATTAAGCGCCGATAATCAGCAGTATTTT. Amino acid sequence: CASSLLSADNQQYF.

Worth noting for this clonotype: Given the absence of the conserved phenylalanine or tryptophan at the CDR3 end, a read error is likely. This chain links TRBV19 with TRBJ2-1, with D perhaps TRBD2 (5 bases). The DNA matches TRBJ2-7 better at its end, which makes the J call doubtful. The CDR3 is 13 amino acids. Germline CDR1 LNHDA, CDR2 SQIVND (reference sequence). As DNA, the CDR3 is TGTGCCAGTATTGTCAGAGGAGGCTACGAGCAGTACTTG. Amino acids: CASIVRGGYEQYL.

The chain couples TRBV5-1 to TRBJ2-1, with TRBD1 identical over 8 bases. This CDR3 region has 15 residues. The germline CDR1 and CDR2 sequences are SGHRS and YFSETQ. V lost 3 bases, J lost 5 bases, and 7 bases stayed unmatched. The DNA for the CDR3 is TGCGCCAGCAGCTCACCGGGACAGGCCCACAATGAGCAGTTCTTC. It encodes CASSSPGQAHNEQFF.

The chain couples TRBV7-3 to TRBJ2-2; 10 bases align to TRBD1. The CDR3 runs 16 residues. Per germline, CDR1 SGHTA and CDR2 FQGTGA. V lost 4 bases and J lost 7; bases outside the gene matches: 9. CDR3 residues: CASSWGGQGIGGELFF. The CDR3 bases are TGTGCCAGCAGCTGGGGGGGACAGGGGATCGGCGGGGAGCTGTTTTTT.

This clonotype came up many times. V and J are TRBV7-2 and TRBJ1-2; 7 positions match TRBD1. The CDR3 consists of 15 residues. V shed 0 bases and J 7 bases; nucleotides not matched to a gene: 8. Per the germline V gene, CDR1 is SGHTA and CDR2 is FQGNSA. The CDR3 reads CASSLARTGAGGYTF. In DNA, the CDR3 is TGTGCCAGCAGCTTAGCCCGTACAGGGGCAGGTGGCTACACCTTC. Variable domain in full (rest from reference TRBV7-2 and TRBJ1-2): GAGVSQSPSNKVTEKGKDVELRCDPISGHTALYWYRQSLGQGLEFLIYFQGNSAPDKSGLPSDRFSAERTGGSVSTLTIQRTQQEDSAVYLCASSLARTGAGGYTFGSGTRLTVV.

This clonotype was seen a single time. The CDR3 ends on some other residue instead of the conserved phenylalanine or tryptophan, so this is likely a read error. The DNA is omitted, as the CDR3 cannot be located on it reliably, and the CDR3 follows TCRdb's listing. The genes are TRBV7-2 and TRBJ1-1. The CDR3 totals 13 residues, both ends included. Germline lookup yields CDR1 SGHTA and CDR2 FQGNSA. The CDR3 spells CASSLGPGREASL.

As concerns this clonotype: At one of its ends the junction is not consistent with the germline gene, which may arise from a read error. This chain uses TRBV20-1 with TRBJ1-2, with 7 positions matching TRBD1. CDR1 and CDR2 from the germline V gene are DFQATT and SNEGSKA (reference sequence). This CDR3 has 11 residues. CDR3 DNA sequence: TGCAGTGCTAGAGGGGACAGTCGATATGCCTTC. Protein product: CSARGDSRYAF.

This chain joins TRBV20-1 and TRBJ1-6, with 7 bases aligning to TRBD1. Germline V gene sequence: CDR1 DFQATT, CDR2 SNEGSKA (reference sequence). With V trimmed by 1 base and J by 5 bases, 8 bases remained unmatched. The CDR3 length is 16 residues. CDR3 DNA sequence: TGCAGTGCTAGAGCTTTCGGACAGGTGAATAATTCACCCCTCCACTTT. This sequence encodes CSARAFGQVNNSPLHF.

CDR3 DNA sequence: TGTGCCAGCAGTTTCCGGCCCGGGACAGGGGTCAAAGAGACCCAGTACTTC. It translates to CASSFRPGTGVKETQYF. The chain links TRBV12-3 or TRBV12-4 to TRBJ2-5; TRBD1 matches 10 bases. The length of the CDR3 is 17 residues. The J segment lost 3 bases and the V segment lost 3 bases, leaving 10 bases of the junction unmatched.

The gene calls are TRBV5-1 and TRBJ1-1; no clear D gene. CDR1 and CDR2 from the germline V gene are SGHRS and YFSETQ. Trimming took 2 bases from V and 1 from J, leaving 18 bases between them. The CDR3 length is 17 residues. The CDR3 protein is CASSFHRGPTSNTEAFF. CDR3 nucleotides: TGCGCCAGCAGCTTTCACAGAGGGCCGACATCGAACACTGAAGCTTTCTTT. Filled out from reference TRBV5-1 and TRBJ1-1, the complete variable domain reads KAGVTQTPRYLIKTRGQQVTLSCSPISGHRSVSWYQQTPGQGLQFLFEYFSETQRNKGNFPGRFSGRQFSNSRSEMNVSTLELGDSALYLCASSFHRGPTSNTEAFFGQGTRLTVV.

Details on this clonotype: This CDR3 is missing its conserved last phenylalanine or tryptophan, likely due to a read error. The DNA is omitted, as the CDR3 cannot be located on it reliably, and the CDR3 follows TCRdb's listing. The J gene is TRBJ2-5, the V gene TRBV5-1; the table's D gene call, TRBD1, was not cross checked with the DNA. Germline V gene data show CDR1 as SGHRS and CDR2 as YFSETQ. Ends included, the CDR3 has 18 residues. The CDR3 is CASSSDRVMGLHLRSGDH.

The rearrangement joins TRBV5-8 to TRBJ1-5, with D perhaps matching TRBD1 (5 bases). Germline lookup yields CDR1 SGHTS and CDR2 YDEGEE. V lost 6 bases and J lost 3, with 16 bases in between. This CDR3 comprises 15 residues. Here the CDR3 DNA reads TGTGCCAGCAAAGCGACACGCGGGACCAATCAGCCCCAGCATTTT. It is translated as CASKATRGTNQPQHF.

This clonotype was detected once. V usage is TRBV7-2 and J usage is TRBJ2-3; the D gene is possibly TRBD1 (6 bases). Germline CDR1 SGHTA, CDR2 FQGNSA. There are 16 residues in the CDR3. Trimming took 3 bases from V and 12 from J, leaving 25 bases between them. The DNA for the CDR3 is TGTGCCAGCAGCTTGCAGGGGTACTATGGCTACACCTTCCAGTATTTT. Protein sequence: CASSLQGYYGYTFQYF.

As for this clonotype: One end of the junction fails to match germline, which may point to a read error. This sequence joins TRBV9 and TRBJ2-1; TRBD1 might be the D (6 bases). CDR3 length: 15 residues. Germline CDR1 SGDLS, CDR2 YYNGEE. The CDR3 DNA sequence: TGTGCCACCAGCACCCCCATGGACAGCGCCAATGACCAGTTCTTC. Protein: CATSTPMDSANDQFF.

This clonotype was detected only once. A much larger clone is a single base away; this may be a read error. This chain links TRBV12-5 with TRBJ2-5; TRBD2 is a possible D gene (5 bases). The CDR3 contains 17 residues. Germline values: CDR1 LGHNT, CDR2 FRNRAP. V was shortened by 4 bases and J by 1 base, with 19 bases between the two germline ends. Written as DNA, the CDR3 is TGTGCTAGTGGTTCCGACCCCGTAGGCCGGGGCCAAGAGACCCAGTACTTC. This codes for CASGSDPVGRGQETQYF.

The CDR3 nucleotides are TGTGCTAAGAGGTCAGACGGGAACACTGAAGCTTTCTTT. It encodes CAKRSDGNTEAFF. The rearrangement uses TRBV7-8 and TRBJ1-1, with no clear D. Germline CDR1 and CDR2: SGHVS and FQNEAQ. CDR3 length: 13 residues.

As concerns this clonotype: Germline is not matched at one junction end, which may reflect a read error. This chain joins TRBV2 and TRBJ2-5; 7 nucleotides line up with TRBD2. Germline loops: CDR1 SNHLY, CDR2 FYNNEI. CDR3 length: 16 amino acids. The CDR3 loop is CASSEYGRGGWTEAFF. DNA of the CDR3: TGTGCCAGCAGTGAATATGGCCGCGGGGGATGGACTGAAGCGTTCTTC.

This clonotype was counted once. The chain uses TRBV7-4 and TRBJ1-1; the match to TRBD1 covers 7 bases. The CDR3 spans 12 residues. J gave up 10 bases and V 5 bases, and 7 bases lay outside the gene matches. The germline V gene encodes CDR1 SGHVT and CDR2 SQSDAQ. CDR3 DNA sequence: TGTGCCAGCAGCCCCCCAGGGGGGAGAGCTTTCTTT. Its translation: CASSPPGGRAFF.

The rearrangement joins TRBV5-4 to TRBJ2-4, with 12 bases identical to TRBD2. CDR3 length: 16 residues. Germline loops: CDR1 SGHNT, CDR2 YYREEE (reference sequence). Trimming at V came to 4 bases and at J to 4 bases, leaving 6 bases not matched to a gene. CDR3 sequence reads: CASSMTSGGNKNIQYF. DNA for the CDR3: TGTGCCAGCAGCATGACTAGCGGGGGAAATAAAAACATTCAGTACTTC. Full variable domain (missing parts from reference TRBV5-4 and TRBJ2-4): ETGVTQSPTHLIKTRGQQVTLRCSSQSGHNTVSWYQQALGQGPQFIFQYYREEENGRGNFPPRFSGLQFPNYSSELNVNALELDDSALYLCASSMTSGGNKNIQYFGAGTRLSVL.

This clonotype has just a few counts. V usage is TRBV20-1 and J usage is TRBJ2-7; TRBD2 aligns across 11 bases. Per germline, CDR1 DFQATT and CDR2 SNEGSKA (reference sequence). Trimming took 3 bases from V and 4 from J; bases not matched to a gene: 5. This CDR3 contains 14 residues. Written as DNA, the CDR3 is TGCAGTGCTAGCGCTAGCGGGGGGTGGTACGAGCAGTACTTC. As protein: CSASASGGWYEQYF.

Notes on this clonotype: Sequence at one end of the junction differs from germline and may be a read error. The V and J genes are TRBV12-5 and TRBJ1-1; D gene uncertain. Germline values: CDR1 LGHNT, CDR2 FRNRAP. The CDR3 is made up of 14 amino acids. The CDR3 nucleotides are TGTGCCAGTGGTGTCGAAGTTGGGAACACTGAAGCTTTCTTT. Its translation: CASGVEVGNTEAFF.

Comments on this clonotype: This may come from a read error, since a much larger clone is one base off. This chain joins TRBV5-1 and TRBJ2-3; a weak D match, TRBD2 (6 bases). Germline assignment: CDR1 SGHRS and CDR2 YFSETQ. The V end lost 7 bases, the J end lost 5 bases, and 17 bases lay between the germline ends. The CDR3 length is 14 residues. The CDR3 here is CASSASPGLDTQYF. Written as DNA, the CDR3 is TGCGCCAGCTCCGCCTCCCCGGGACTAGATACGCAGTATTTT.

This clonotype was counted many times. The chain is built from TRBV4-1 and TRBJ1-2, with a tentative D call TRBD1 (5 bases). This CDR3 spans 17 amino acids. Germline V lookup: CDR1 MGHRA, CDR2 YSYEKL. V dropped 3 bases and J dropped 0 bases, with 17 bases sitting between them. The CDR3 reads CASSHSWGTTTNYGYTF. In nucleotides, the CDR3 is TGCGCCAGCAGCCATTCGTGGGGGACGACAACTAACTATGGCTACACCTTC.

The table lists this clonotype with many counts. The chain recombines TRBV7-2 with TRBJ2-2; 12 bases are a match to TRBD2. Germline CDR1 and CDR2: SGHTA and FQGNSA. After removal of 1 base from V and 7 bases from J, the junction contained 1 base not matched to a gene. The length of the CDR3 is 15 residues. CDR3 amino acids: CASSLGTSGIGELFF. The CDR3 nucleotides are TGTGCCAGCAGCTTAGGGACTAGCGGGATCGGGGAGCTGTTTTTT. Filled out from reference TRBV7-2 and TRBJ2-2, the complete variable domain reads GAGVSQSPSNKVTEKGKDVELRCDPISGHTALYWYRQSLGQGLEFLIYFQGNSAPDKSGLPSDRFSAERTGGSVSTLTIQRTQQEDSAVYLCASSLGTSGIGELFFGEGSRLTVL.